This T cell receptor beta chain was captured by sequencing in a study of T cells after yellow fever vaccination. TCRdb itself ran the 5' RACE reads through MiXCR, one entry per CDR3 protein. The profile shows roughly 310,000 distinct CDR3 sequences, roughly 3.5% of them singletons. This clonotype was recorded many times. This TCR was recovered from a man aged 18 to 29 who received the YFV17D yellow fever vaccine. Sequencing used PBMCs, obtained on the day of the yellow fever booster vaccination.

Written as DNA, the CDR3 is TGTGCCGGATCAGGGGGCTCGGGCTACACCTTC. Translated, it gives CAGSGGSGYTF. The chain has TRBV6-1 and TRBJ1-2; 8 positions match TRBD1. Germline assignment: CDR1 MNHNS and CDR2 SASEGT. This CDR3 has 11 amino acids. V was pared by 11 bases and J by 8 bases, with 7 bases of the junction left unmatched.